The TCR beta chain described here comes from a study of PD-1 blockade in classical Hodgkin lymphoma. The time point: cycle 4 day 1 (C4D1), after more than 5 weeks of nivolumab. Exposure to brentuximab vedotin varied, and each patient had relapsed following autologous stem cell transplantation. Clones were read by immunoSEQ multiplex PCR, and TCRdb kept only the in-frame ones, dropping some. Here the sample spans nearly 25,000 clones, approximately 68% being singletons. Trimming removed 6 bases at V and 4 bases at J, with 12 bases between. Germline V gene lookup returns CDR1 MDHEN and CDR2 SYDVKM. The length of the CDR3 is 13 residues.

Here the sequenced sample was peripheral blood mononuclear cells (PBMCs), taken before the fourth cycle of nivolumab. The chain joins TRBV28 to TRBJ1-2, with D possibly matching TRBD1 (6 bases). The sequence came from a human donor with classical Hodgkin lymphoma. As DNA, the CDR3 is TGTGCCAGCAGGGTAGGGGGGGCCTATGGCTACACCTTC. Residues: CASRVGGAYGYTF.